Listed below are T cell receptor beta chains from one sample, sequenced in a study of blood T cell repertoires in COVID-19. Clones were sequenced by immunoSEQ multiplex PCR, and TCRdb holds only the in-frame ones, with some missing. The table records tens of thousands of clones, 75% to 90% of them present only once. Sequencing was done on a sample of peripheral blood. These receptors were collected from a man in his fifties or sixties with active or convalescent COVID-19. The CDR3 runs from the conserved cysteine through the conserved F or W. The D gene is left open where the match is weak. A row's size may be missing; if present it is once, few, many or a size class.

TRBJ2-2,-,TRBV3-1/TRBV3-2,-,CASSPRLVGTGELFF,TGTGCCAGCAGCCCCCGACTAGTTGGCACCGGGGAGCTGTTTTTT
TRBJ2-7,once,TRBV28,TRBD1,CASSFSGTGAYEQYF,TGTGCCAGCAGTTTTTCCGGGACAGGGGCCTACGAGCAGTACTTC
TRBJ1-6,-,TRBV19,TRBD1,CASRRTGTGGNYNSPLHF,TGTGCCAGTAGGCGCACCGGGACAGGGGGCAACTATAATTCACCCCTCCACTTT
TRBJ1-1,-,TRBV30,TRBD1,CAWTSGGVDMNTEAFF,TGTGCCTGGACCTCAGGGGGAGTTGATATGAACACTGAAGCTTTCTTT
TRBJ2-7,-,TRBV6-5,-,CASGRDTNYEQYF,TGTGCCAGCGGAAGGGACACAAACTACGAGCAGTACTTC
TRBJ1-5,-,TRBV28,TRBD1,CASLDRGGNQPQHF,TGTGCCAGCTTGGACAGGGGAGGGAATCAGCCCCAGCATTTT
TRBJ2-7,-,TRBV29-1,-,CSVEYREGYEQYF,TGCAGCGTTGAATACAGGGAAGGCTACGAGCAGTACTTC
TRBJ2-1,-,TRBV28,-,CASSLAGQDEQFF,TGTGCCAGCAGTTTAGCAGGTCAGGATGAGCAGTTCTTC
TRBJ2-7,-,TRBV6-5,-,CASSHYEQYF,TGTGCCAGCAGTCACTACGAGCAGTACTTC
TRBJ1-6,-,TRBV10-2,TRBD1,CASRSRDSNSPLHF,TGCGCCAGCAGATCCCGGGACAGCAATTCACCCCTCCACTTT
TRBJ1-2,-,TRBV29-1,-,CSALKGGNYGYTF,TGCAGCGCATTGAAGGGAGGGAACTATGGCTACACCTTC
TRBJ2-7,-,TRBV24-1,TRBD2,CATSEQTSGGGTYEQYF,TGTGCCACCAGTGAGCAGACTAGCGGGGGGGGAACCTACGAGCAGTACTTC
TRBJ1-6,few,TRBV10-3,TRBD1,CAISVAGGLNNSPLHF,TGTGCCATCAGTGTAGCAGGGGGCTTGAATAATTCACCCCTCCACTTT
TRBJ2-1,-,TRBV28,-,CASSLRGGINEQFF,TGTGCCAGCAGTTTACGAGGCGGGATCAATGAGCAGTTCTTC
TRBJ2-6,-,TRBV30,-,CAWSAQGHSSGANVLTF,TGTGCCTGGAGTGCTCAGGGGCATAGCTCTGGGGCCAACGTCCTGACTTTC
TRBJ1-2,-,TRBV30,TRBD1,CAWSVTGGEGYTF,TGTGCCTGGAGTGTTACAGGGGGGGAGGGCTACACCTTC
TRBJ2-2,-,TRBV9,-,CASSTTGELFF,TGTGCCAGCAGCACTACCGGGGAGCTGTTTTTT
TRBJ1-5,-,TRBV19,TRBD1,CASKGQANNQPQHF,TGTGCCAGTAAGGGACAGGCGAACAATCAGCCCCAGCATTTT
TRBJ2-4,-,TRBV29-1,TRBD1,CSVETGNSVGIQYF,TGCAGCGTTGAGACAGGGAACAGTGTCGGCATTCAGTACTTC
TRBJ1-4,-,TRBV2,TRBD1,CASNRQGREKLFF,TGTGCCAGCAACCGACAGGGACGCGAAAAACTGTTTTTT
TRBJ1-1,-,TRBV20-1,-,CSASLRRNTEAFF,TGCAGTGCTAGTTTGCGGAGGAACACTGAAGCTTTCTTT
TRBJ2-3,once,TRBV30,TRBD2,CAWSPSGLVTDTQYF,TGTGCCTGGAGCCCGTCAGGACTAGTGACAGATACGCAGTATTTT
TRBJ2-3,-,TRBV10-3,-,CAISDHGRGRTDTQYF,TGTGCCATCAGTGACCACGGGCGGGGACGCACAGATACGCAGTATTTT
TRBJ2-3,-,TRBV30,-,CAWSVGGVGLRRSDTQYF,TGTGCCTGGAGTGTAGGGGGGGTAGGACTCCGGAGGTCTGATACGCAGTATTTT
TRBJ2-7,-,TRBV13,-,CASSYVPQTYSYSYEQYF,TGTGCCAGCAGCTACGTACCCCAGACCTACAGCTACTCCTACGAGCAGTACTTC
TRBJ1-1,-,TRBV7-2,-,CASSLFQGMNTEAFF,TGTGCCAGCAGCTTATTCCAGGGGATGAACACTGAAGCTTTCTTT
TRBJ1-3,-,TRBV11-2,-,CASSLAGLDGNTIYF,TGTGCCAGCAGCTTAGCGGGACTGGATGGAAACACCATATATTTT
TRBJ2-4,-,TRBV7-2,TRBD2,CASSLVASGGRWENIQYF,TGTGCCAGCAGCTTAGTCGCTAGCGGGGGGCGTTGGGAAAACATTCAGTACTTC
TRBJ1-2,-,TRBV30,-,CAWSVRRTSERDGYTF,TGTGCCTGGAGTGTACGCCGGACATCAGAAAGGGATGGCTACACCTTC
TRBJ1-1,-,TRBV7-8,-,CASSLEGADTEAFF,TGTGCCAGCAGCTTAGAAGGGGCGGACACTGAAGCTTTCTTT
TRBJ2-4,-,TRBV7-9,-,CASSLALRERDIQYF,TGTGCCAGCAGCTTAGCGCTCAGGGAAAGGGACATTCAGTACTTC
TRBJ2-5,-,TRBV7-9,TRBD2,CASSFRVAGLQETQYF,TGTGCCAGCAGCTTTCGGGTAGCGGGGCTACAAGAGACCCAGTACTTC
TRBJ2-7,-,TRBV3-1/TRBV3-2,-,CASSQVSDEQYF,TGTGCCAGCAGCCAAGTATCGGACGAGCAGTACTTC